This passage covers 11 T cell receptor beta chains from one sample sequenced in a study of T cells in tuberculosis. Time point meaning: new active TB diagnosis, blood taken before or within 7 days of starting treatment. Method: immunoSEQ multiplex PCR; TCRdb's copy keeps in-frame clones and lacks some. The data hold about 34,000 clones, with approximately 90% observed a single time. The sequencing here drew on PBMCs, taken at tuberculosis diagnosis. The receptors shown here come from an adult with tuberculosis.

The CDR3 region has the DNA TGTGCCAGCAGCTTCTCAGGGACAAATGAGCAGTTCTTC. Translating gives CASSFSGTNEQFF. The gene calls are TRBV7-3 and TRBJ2-1, with D perhaps TRBD1 (6 bases). The CDR3 is made up of 13 amino acids. The V and J ends lost 3 bases and 7 bases respectively, with 10 bases between them. CDR1 and CDR2 from the germline V gene are SGHTA and FQGTGA.

The chain links TRBV5-1 to TRBJ1-6; a possible D gene is TRBD1 (6 bases). Germline V gives CDR1 SGHRS, CDR2 YFSETQ. V was shortened by 1 base and J by 5 bases, with 10 bases between the two germline ends. The CDR3 is made up of 15 amino acids. CDR3 protein: CASSLFQGNNSPLHF. As DNA, the CDR3 is TGCGCCAGCAGCTTGTTTCAGGGGAATAATTCACCCCTCCACTTT.

The genes are TRBV5-1 and TRBJ1-1; 7 bases are shared with TRBD1. The germline V gene has CDR1 SGHRS and CDR2 YFSETQ. With V trimmed by 4 bases and J by 0 bases, 6 bases remained unmatched. This CDR3 has 15 residues. The CDR3 DNA reads as TGCGCCAGCAGCGACCCGGGACAGTTGAACACTGAAGCTTTCTTT. Amino acid sequence: CASSDPGQLNTEAFF.

The chain recombines TRBV28 with TRBJ2-3, with TRBD2 matching over 12 bases. The V segment lost 5 bases and the J segment 1 base; nucleotides outside the gene matches: 4. The CDR3 covers 16 residues. Germline lookup yields CDR1 MDHEN and CDR2 SYDVKM. This CDR3 reads CASSNLAGGGTDTQYF. The CDR3 DNA follows: TGTGCCAGCAGTAATCTAGCGGGGGGGGGCACAGATACGCAGTATTTT.

The rearrangement joins TRBV4-3 to TRBJ1-4, with D unclear. With 1 base removed from V and 4 bases from J, the gap between germline ends came to 10 bases. The CDR3 runs 15 residues. CDR1 LGHNA and CDR2 YSLEER come from the germline V gene. The CDR3 loop reads CASSQGTGINEKLFF. The CDR3 DNA sequence: TGCGCCAGCAGCCAAGGTACCGGGATTAATGAAAAACTGTTTTTT.

The J gene is TRBJ2-2, the V gene TRBV9, with 7 bases lining up with TRBD1. CDR3 length equals 14 residues. CDR1 and CDR2 from the germline V gene are SGDLS and YYNGEE. V dropped 3 bases and J dropped 1; count of bases not matched to a gene: 0. The CDR3 region has the DNA TGTGCCAGCAGCGACAGGGGGAACACCGGGGAGCTGTTTTTT. This gives the protein CASSDRGNTGELFF.

CDR3 in DNA: TGTGCCAGCAGGTTCAGTCTGCGGAATTCACCCCTCCACTTT. The encoded protein is CASRFSLRNSPLHF. The rearrangement links TRBV28 to TRBJ1-6; D gene unclear. V was clipped by 6 bases and J by 7 bases, with 13 bases between them. Germline CDR1 and CDR2: MDHEN and SYDVKM. The CDR3 totals 14 residues.

This clone was counted once. The rearrangement links TRBV10-3 to TRBJ2-3; D is perhaps TRBD1 (7 bases). This CDR3 is 18 amino acids long. Deletions cut 5 bases from V and 0 bases from J, with 21 bases between. Germline V gene data show CDR1 as ENHRY and CDR2 as SYGVKD. CDR3 residues: CAISIRTGAGGSTDTQYF. The DNA of the CDR3 is TGTGCCATCAGTATCCGTACGGGGGCAGGGGGGAGCACAGATACGCAGTATTTT.

The chain combines TRBV19 with TRBJ2-6; TRBD1 matches at 9 bases. The CDR3 length is 16 residues. Trimming at V came to 7 bases and at J to 3 bases, leaving 7 bases not matched to a gene. Germline V gene sequence: CDR1 LNHDA, CDR2 SQIVND (reference sequence). The CDR3 DNA reads TGTGCCAGTACCCCACAGGGGGCGGTTGGGGCCAACGTCCTGACTTTC. As protein: CASTPQGAVGANVLTF.

The chain combines TRBV5-8 with TRBJ2-5, with 8 bases lining up with TRBD1. The V and J ends lost 0 bases and 5 bases, in that order; junction bases with no gene match: 12. Germline V gene data show CDR1 as SGHTS and CDR2 as YDEGEE. This CDR3 is 17 amino acids long. In DNA form, the CDR3 reads TGTGCCAGCAGCTTGGGACTTGTAGACAGGGGACGCGAGACCCAGTACTTC. Amino acids: CASSLGLVDRGRETQYF.

The gene calls are TRBV5-1 and TRBJ2-3; 11 bases map to TRBD2. Germline lookup yields CDR1 SGHRS and CDR2 YFSETQ. The V segment lost 2 bases and the J segment 1 base; nucleotides outside the gene matches: 0. The CDR3 runs to 15 residues. This CDR3 reads CASSLLAGGTDTQYF. In DNA form, the CDR3 reads TGCGCCAGCAGCTTACTAGCGGGGGGCACAGATACGCAGTATTTT.